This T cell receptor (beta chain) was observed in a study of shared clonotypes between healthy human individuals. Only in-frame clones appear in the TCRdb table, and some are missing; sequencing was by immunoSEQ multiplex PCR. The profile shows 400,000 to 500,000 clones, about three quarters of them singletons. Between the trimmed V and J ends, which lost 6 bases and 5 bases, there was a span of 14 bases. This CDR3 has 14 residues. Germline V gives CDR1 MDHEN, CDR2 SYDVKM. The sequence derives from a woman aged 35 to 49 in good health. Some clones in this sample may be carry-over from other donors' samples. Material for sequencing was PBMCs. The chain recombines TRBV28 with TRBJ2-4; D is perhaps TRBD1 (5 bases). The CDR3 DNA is TGTGCCAGCAGCCCCCCAACAGGCGAAAACATTCAGTACTTC. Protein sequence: CASSPPTGENIQYF.